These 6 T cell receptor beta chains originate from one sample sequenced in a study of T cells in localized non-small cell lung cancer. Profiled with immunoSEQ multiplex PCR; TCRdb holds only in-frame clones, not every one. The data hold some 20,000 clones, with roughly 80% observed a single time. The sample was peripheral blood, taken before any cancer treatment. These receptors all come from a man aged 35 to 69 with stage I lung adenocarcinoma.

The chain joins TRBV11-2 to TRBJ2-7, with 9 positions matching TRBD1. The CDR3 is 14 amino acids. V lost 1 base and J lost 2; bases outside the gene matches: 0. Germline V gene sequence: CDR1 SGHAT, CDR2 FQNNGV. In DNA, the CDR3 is TGTGCCAGCAGCTTAGGGACAGGGGCCTACGAGCAGTACTTC. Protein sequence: CASSLGTGAYEQYF.

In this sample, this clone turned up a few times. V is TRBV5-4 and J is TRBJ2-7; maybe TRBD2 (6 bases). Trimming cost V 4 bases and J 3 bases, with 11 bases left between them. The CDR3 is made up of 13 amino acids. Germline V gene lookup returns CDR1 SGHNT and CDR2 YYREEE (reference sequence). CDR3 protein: CASSPGGDYEQYF. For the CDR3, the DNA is TGTGCCAGCAGCCCCGGGGGAGACTACGAGCAGTACTTC.

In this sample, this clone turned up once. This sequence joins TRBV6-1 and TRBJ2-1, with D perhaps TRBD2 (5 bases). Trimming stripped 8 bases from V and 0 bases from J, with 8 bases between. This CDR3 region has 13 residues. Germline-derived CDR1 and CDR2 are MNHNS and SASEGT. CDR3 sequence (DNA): TGTGCCAGCTATGGGAGCTCCTACAATGAGCAGTTCTTC. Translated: CASYGSSYNEQFF.

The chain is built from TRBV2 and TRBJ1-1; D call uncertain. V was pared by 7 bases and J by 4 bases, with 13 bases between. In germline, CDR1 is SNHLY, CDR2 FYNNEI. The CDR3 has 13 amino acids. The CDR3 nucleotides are TGTGCCAGCAATGGGCTTGAGGGCACTGAAGCTTTCTTT. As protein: CASNGLEGTEAFF. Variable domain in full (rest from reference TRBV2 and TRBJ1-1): EPEVTQTPSHQVTQMGQEVILRCVPISNHLYFYWYRQILGQKVEFLVSFYNNEISEKSEIFDDQFSVERPDGSNFTLKIRSTKLEDSAMYFCASNGLEGTEAFFGQGTRLTVV.

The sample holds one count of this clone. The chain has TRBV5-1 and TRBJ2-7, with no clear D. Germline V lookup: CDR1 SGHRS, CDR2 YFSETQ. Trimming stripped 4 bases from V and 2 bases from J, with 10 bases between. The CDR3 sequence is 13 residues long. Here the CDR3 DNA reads TGCGCCAGCAGCGTGACTGATACCTACGAGCAGTACTTC. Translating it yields CASSVTDTYEQYF.

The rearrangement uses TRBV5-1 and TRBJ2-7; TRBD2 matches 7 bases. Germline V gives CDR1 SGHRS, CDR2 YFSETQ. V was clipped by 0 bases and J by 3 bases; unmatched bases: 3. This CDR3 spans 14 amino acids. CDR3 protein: CASSLAGGYYEQYF. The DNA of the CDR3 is TGCGCCAGCAGCTTGGCCGGGGGGTACTACGAGCAGTACTTC.